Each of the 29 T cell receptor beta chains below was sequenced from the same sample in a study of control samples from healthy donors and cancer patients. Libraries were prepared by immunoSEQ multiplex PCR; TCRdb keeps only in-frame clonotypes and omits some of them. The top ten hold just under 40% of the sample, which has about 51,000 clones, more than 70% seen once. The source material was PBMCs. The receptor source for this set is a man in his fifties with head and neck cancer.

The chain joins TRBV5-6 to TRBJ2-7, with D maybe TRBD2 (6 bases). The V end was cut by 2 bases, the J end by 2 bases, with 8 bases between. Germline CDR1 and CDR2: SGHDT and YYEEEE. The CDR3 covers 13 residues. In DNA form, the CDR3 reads TGTGCCAGCAGCTTAAGCGGGCCCTACGAGCAGTACTTC. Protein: CASSLSGPYEQYF.

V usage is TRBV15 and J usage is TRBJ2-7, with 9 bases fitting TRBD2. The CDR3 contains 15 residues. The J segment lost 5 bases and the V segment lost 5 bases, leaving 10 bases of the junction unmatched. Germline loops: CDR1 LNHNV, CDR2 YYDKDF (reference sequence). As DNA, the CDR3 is TGTGCCACCAGCCCCATCGCGGGAGGGCCCCACGAGCAGTACTTC. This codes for CATSPIAGGPHEQYF.

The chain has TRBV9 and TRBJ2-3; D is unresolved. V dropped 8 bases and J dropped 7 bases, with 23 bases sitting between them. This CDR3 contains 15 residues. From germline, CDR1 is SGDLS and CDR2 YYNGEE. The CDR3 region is CASSTSMSGINTQYF. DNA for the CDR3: TGTGCCAGTTCCACTTCCATGTCAGGAATAAATACGCAGTATTTT.

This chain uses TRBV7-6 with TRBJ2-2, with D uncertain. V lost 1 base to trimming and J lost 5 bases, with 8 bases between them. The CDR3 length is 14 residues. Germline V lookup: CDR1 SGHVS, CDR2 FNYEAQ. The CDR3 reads CASSLVPGTGELFF. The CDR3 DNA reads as TGTGCCAGCAGCTTAGTACCTGGGACCGGGGAGCTGTTTTTT. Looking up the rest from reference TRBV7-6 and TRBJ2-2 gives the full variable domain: GAGVSQSPRYKVTKRGQDVALRCDPISGHVSLYWYRQALGQGPEFLTYFNYEAQQDKSGLPNDRFSAERPEGSISTLTIQRTEQRDSAMYRCASSLVPGTGELFFGEGSRLTVL.

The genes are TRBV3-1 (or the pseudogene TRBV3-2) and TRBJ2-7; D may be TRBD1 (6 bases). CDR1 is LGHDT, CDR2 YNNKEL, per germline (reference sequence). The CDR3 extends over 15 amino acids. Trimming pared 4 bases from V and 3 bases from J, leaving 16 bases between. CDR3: CASSPQGKGYYEQYF. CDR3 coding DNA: TGTGCCAGCAGCCCACAGGGTAAGGGGTACTACGAGCAGTACTTC.

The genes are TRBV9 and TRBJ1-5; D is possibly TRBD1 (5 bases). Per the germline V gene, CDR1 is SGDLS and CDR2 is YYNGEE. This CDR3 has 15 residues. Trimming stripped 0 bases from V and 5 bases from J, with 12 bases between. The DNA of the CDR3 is TGTGCCAGCAGCGTAGAATCGTCGACAGATCAGCCCCAGCATTTT. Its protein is CASSVESSTDQPQHF. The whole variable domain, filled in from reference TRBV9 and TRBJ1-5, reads DSGVTQTPKHLITATGQRVTLRCSPRSGDLSVYWYQQSLDQGLQFLIQYYNGEERAKGNILERFSAQQFPDLHSELNLSSLELGDSALYFCASSVESSTDQPQHFGDGTRLSIL.

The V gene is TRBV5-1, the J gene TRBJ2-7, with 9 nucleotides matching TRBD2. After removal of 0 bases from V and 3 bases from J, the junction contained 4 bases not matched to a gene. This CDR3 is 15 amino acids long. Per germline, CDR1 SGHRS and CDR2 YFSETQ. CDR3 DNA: TGCGCCAGCAGCTTGGGCGGGGGGGCCTTCTACGAGCAGTACTTC. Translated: CASSLGGGAFYEQYF.

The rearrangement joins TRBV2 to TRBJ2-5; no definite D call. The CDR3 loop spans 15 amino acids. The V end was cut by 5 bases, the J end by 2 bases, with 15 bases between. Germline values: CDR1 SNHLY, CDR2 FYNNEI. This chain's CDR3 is CASSNPGLGQETQYF. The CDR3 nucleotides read TGTGCCAGCAGTAACCCGGGTTTGGGGCAAGAGACCCAGTACTTC. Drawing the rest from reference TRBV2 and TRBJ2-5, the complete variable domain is EPEVTQTPSHQVTQMGQEVILRCVPISNHLYFYWYRQILGQKVEFLVSFYNNEISEKSEIFDDQFSVERPDGSNFTLKIRSTKLEDSAMYFCASSNPGLGQETQYFGPGTRLLVL.

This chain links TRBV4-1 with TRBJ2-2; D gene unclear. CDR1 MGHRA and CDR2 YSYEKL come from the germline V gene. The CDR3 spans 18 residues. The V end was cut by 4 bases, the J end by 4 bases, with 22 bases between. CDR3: CASSRVVGPDGVTGELFF. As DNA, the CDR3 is TGCGCCAGCAGCCGAGTCGTCGGACCCGATGGGGTCACCGGGGAGCTGTTTTTT.

In DNA, the CDR3 is TGTGCCAGCAGCCCGCGGACTAGCAGCGGGACCGGGGAGCTGTTTTTT. The encoded protein is CASSPRTSSGTGELFF. The chain has TRBV7-2 and TRBJ2-2; TRBD2 agrees at 8 bases. Germline CDR1 and CDR2: SGHTA and FQGNSA. The J segment lost 5 bases and the V segment lost 5 bases, leaving 10 bases of the junction unmatched. The CDR3 is 16 residues long.

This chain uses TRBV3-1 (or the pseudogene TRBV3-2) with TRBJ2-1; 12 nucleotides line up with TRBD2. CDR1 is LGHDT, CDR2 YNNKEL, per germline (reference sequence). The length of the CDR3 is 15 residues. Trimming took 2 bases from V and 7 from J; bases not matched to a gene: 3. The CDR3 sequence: CASSQLAGGRNEQFF. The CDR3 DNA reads TGTGCCAGCAGCCAACTAGCGGGGGGGCGGAATGAGCAGTTCTTC.

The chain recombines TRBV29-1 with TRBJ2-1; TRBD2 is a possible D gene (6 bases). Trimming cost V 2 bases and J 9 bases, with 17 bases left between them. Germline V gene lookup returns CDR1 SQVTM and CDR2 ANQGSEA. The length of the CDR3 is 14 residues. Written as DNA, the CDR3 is TGCAGCGTTGAACGGGGCTCGGGGGTGGCTGAGCAGTTCTTC. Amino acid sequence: CSVERGSGVAEQFF.

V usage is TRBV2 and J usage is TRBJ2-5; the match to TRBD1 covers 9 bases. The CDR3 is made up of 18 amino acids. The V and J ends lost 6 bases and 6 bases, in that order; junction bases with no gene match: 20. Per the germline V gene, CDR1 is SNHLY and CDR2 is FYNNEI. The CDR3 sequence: CASRAHPLTGGIRQTQYF. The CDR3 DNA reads TGTGCCAGCAGGGCCCACCCGTTAACAGGGGGCATCCGCCAGACCCAGTACTTC.

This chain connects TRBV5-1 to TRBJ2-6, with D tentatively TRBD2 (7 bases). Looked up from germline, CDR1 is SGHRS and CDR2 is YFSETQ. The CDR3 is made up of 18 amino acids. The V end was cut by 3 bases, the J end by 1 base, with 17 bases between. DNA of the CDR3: TGCGCCAGCAGCTCAAGGATAGGGGGGGCGTCTGGGGCCAACGTCCTGACTTTC. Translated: CASSSRIGGASGANVLTF.

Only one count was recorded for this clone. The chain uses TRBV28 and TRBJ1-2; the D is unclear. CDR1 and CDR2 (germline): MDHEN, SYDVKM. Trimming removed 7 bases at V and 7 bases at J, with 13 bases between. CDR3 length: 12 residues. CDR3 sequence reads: CASKEGRGGYTF. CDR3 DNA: TGTGCCAGCAAGGAGGGCCGGGGTGGCTACACCTTC.

For the CDR3, the DNA is TGTGCCAGCAGTCTCGGGACAGCCCCGTCGTGTCGCGAGCAGTACTTC. Its protein is CASSLGTAPSCREQYF. The gene calls are TRBV27 and TRBJ2-7; 7 bases are shared with TRBD1. CDR1 is MNHEY and CDR2 is SMNVEV in the germline V gene (reference sequence). V gave up 5 bases and J gave up 6 bases; unmatched junction bases: 16. This CDR3 is built from 16 residues.

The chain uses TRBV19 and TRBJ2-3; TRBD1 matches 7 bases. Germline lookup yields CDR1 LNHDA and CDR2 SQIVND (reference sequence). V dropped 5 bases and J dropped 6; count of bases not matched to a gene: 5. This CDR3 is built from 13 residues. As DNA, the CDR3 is TGTGCCAGTAGTCCGACAGGGACGGATACGCAGTATTTT. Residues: CASSPTGTDTQYF.

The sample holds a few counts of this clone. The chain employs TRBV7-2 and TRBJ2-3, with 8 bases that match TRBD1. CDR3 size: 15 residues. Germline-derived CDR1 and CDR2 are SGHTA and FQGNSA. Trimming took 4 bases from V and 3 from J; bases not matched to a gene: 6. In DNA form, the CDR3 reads TGTGCCAGCAGCTCTTGGACAGGGAGAACAGATACGCAGTATTTT. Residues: CASSSWTGRTDTQYF.

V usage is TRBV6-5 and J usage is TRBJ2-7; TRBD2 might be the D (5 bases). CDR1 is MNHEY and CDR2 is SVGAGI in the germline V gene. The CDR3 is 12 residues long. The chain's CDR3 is CAAFSSGYEQYF. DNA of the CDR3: TGTGCTGCTTTTTCGTCGGGGTACGAGCAGTACTTC.

The DNA of the CDR3 is TGCGCCAGCAGCTCAGGACAGGGTCGAAACACCATATATTTT. Its translation is CASSSGQGRNTIYF. The rearrangement links TRBV4-1 to TRBJ1-3; 8 nucleotides align to TRBD1. CDR3 length equals 14 residues. The germline V gene encodes CDR1 MGHRA and CDR2 YSYEKL. With 5 bases clipped from V and 5 bases from J, the junction kept 5 bases outside the gene matches.

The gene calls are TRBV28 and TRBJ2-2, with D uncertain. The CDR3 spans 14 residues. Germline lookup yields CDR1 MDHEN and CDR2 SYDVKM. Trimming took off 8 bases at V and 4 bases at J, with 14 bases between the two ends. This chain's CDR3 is CASRGVEFTGELFF. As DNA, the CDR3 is TGTGCCAGCCGTGGTGTGGAATTCACCGGGGAGCTGTTTTTT. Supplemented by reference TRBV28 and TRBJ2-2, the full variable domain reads DVKVTQSSRYLVKRTGEKVFLECVQDMDHENMFWYRQDPGLGLRLIYFSYDVKMKEKGDIPEGYSVSREKKERFSLILESASTNQTSMYLCASRGVEFTGELFFGEGSRLTVL.

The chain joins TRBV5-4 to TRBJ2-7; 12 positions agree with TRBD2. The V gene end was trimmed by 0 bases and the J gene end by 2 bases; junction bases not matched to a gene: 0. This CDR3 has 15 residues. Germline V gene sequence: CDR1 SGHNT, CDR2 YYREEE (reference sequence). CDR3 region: CASSLGLAGAYEQYF. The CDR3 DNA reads TGTGCCAGCAGCTTGGGACTAGCGGGAGCCTACGAGCAGTACTTC.

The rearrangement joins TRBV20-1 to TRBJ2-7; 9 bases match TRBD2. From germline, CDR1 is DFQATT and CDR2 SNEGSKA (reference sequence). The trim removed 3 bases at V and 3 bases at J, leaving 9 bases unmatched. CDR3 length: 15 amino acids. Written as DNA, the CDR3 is TGCAGTGCTAGTTCGTCCAGTAGCGGGGGCTACGAGCAGTACTTC. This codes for CSASSSSSGGYEQYF.

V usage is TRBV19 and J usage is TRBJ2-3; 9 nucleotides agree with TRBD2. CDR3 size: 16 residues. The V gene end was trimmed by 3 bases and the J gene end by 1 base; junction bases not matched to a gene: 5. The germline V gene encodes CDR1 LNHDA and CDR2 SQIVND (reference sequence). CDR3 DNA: TGTGCCAGTAGTATTACTAGCGGGCCTGGCACAGATACGCAGTATTTT. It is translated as CASSITSGPGTDTQYF.

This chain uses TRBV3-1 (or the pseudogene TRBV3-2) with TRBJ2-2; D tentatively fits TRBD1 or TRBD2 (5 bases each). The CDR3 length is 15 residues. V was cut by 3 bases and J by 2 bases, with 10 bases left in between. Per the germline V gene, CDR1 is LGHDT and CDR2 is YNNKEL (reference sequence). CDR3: CASSHEGRNTGELFF. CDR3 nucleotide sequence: TGTGCCAGCAGCCATGAGGGGCGCAACACCGGGGAGCTGTTTTTT.

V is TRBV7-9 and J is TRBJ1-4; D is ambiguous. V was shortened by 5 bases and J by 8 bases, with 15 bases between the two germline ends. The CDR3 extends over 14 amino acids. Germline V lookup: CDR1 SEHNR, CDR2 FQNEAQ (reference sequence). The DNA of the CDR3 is TGTGCCAGCAGCGGTTGGAGGGAAGGGGAAAAACTGTTTTTT. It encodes CASSGWREGEKLFF.

The CDR3 DNA sequence: TGTGCCAGCAGCCACTACCACGGGGGGGCCAGGGAGCAGTTCTTC. Its protein is CASSHYHGGAREQFF. The rearrangement uses TRBV11-2 and TRBJ2-1; TRBD2 aligns across 8 bases. This CDR3 has 15 residues. The junction had 13 bases not matched to a gene; V was cut back by 5 bases and J by 10 bases. Per germline, CDR1 SGHAT and CDR2 FQNNGV.

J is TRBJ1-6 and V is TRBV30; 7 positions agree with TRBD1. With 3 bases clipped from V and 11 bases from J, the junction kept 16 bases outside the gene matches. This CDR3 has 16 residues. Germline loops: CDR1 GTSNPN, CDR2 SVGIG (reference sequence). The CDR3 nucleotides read TGTGCCTGGAGCGTTACAGGGGTCCCGGCTGAAACACCCCTCCACTTT. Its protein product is CAWSVTGVPAETPLHF.

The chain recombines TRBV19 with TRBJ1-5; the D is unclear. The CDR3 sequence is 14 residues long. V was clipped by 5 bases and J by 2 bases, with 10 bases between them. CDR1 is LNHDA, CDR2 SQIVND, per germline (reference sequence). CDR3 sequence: CASSSDVGNQPQHF. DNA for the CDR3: TGTGCCAGTAGTTCCGACGTAGGCAATCAGCCCCAGCATTTT.